The clone carrying this T cell receptor beta chain was recorded only once. These data are taken from a study of cytomegalovirus exposure and HLA in healthy donors. PCR employed 60 Vbeta and 13 Jbeta primers. TCRdb's table, derived via immunoSEQ multiplex PCR, lists solely in-frame clones and lacks some. The sample lists fewer than 250,000 clones, about 85% seen once, with roughly 10% in the top ten. The CDR3 is 14 residues long. Germline V gives CDR1 SGHKS, CDR2 YYEKEE (reference sequence). V was clipped by 4 bases and J by 0 bases; unmatched bases: 3. The chain recombines TRBV5-5 with TRBJ2-7, with 8 bases matching TRBD1. The specimen was PBMCs. This sequence originates from a woman aged 50 to 65 in good health and CMV-seropositive. CDR3 sequence (DNA): TGTGCCAGCAGCACGGGACAGGTCTCCTACGAGCAGTACTTC. It translates to CASSTGQVSYEQYF.